This is a list of T cell receptor beta chains from one sample in a study of CD8 T cells in ankylosing spondylitis. TCRdb reprocessed the 5' RACE reads with MiXCR, giving one entry per CDR3 protein. Among around 440,000 distinct CDR3 sequences listed, approximately 17% were seen once. Material: blood, either unsorted or a sorted T cell fraction (not recorded which). The receptors originated from a male donor with ankylosing spondylitis. Each CDR3 is given with its conserved first and last residue. Each record gives: J gene, D gene, clone size, V gene, CDR3 protein, CDR3 DNA. A D gene is named only where the DNA matches it firmly. Some rows mark clone size as missing; the rest say once, few, many or name a class of expanded clone.

>TRBJ2-1|.|.|TRBV4-1
CASSQDLQSSYNEQFF
TGCGCCAGCAGCCAAGATCTCCAGAGCTCCTACAATGAGCAGTTCTTC
>TRBJ1-1|.|few|TRBV29-1
CSVRHTAEAFF
TGCAGCGTCAGACATACGGCTGAAGCTTTCTTT
>TRBJ2-5|.|.|TRBV7-3
CASSPGGGAQVAQYF
TGTGCCAGCAGCCCGGGTGGGGGGGCCCAGGTGGCCCAGTACTTC
>TRBJ2-4|.|.|TRBV29-1
CSVAEGVAKNIQYF
TGCAGCGTTGCCGAGGGGGTAGCCAAAAACATTCAGTACTTC
>TRBJ2-7|.|.|TRBV12-3/TRBV12-4
CASSSPGTPYEQYF
TGTGCCAGCAGTTCGCCCGGGACACCCTACGAGCAGTACTTC
>TRBJ2-1|.|.|TRBV29-1
CSVGVAAFYNEQFF
TGCAGCGTTGGTGTAGCAGCCTTCTACAATGAGCAGTTCTTC
>TRBJ2-3|.|.|TRBV7-2
CASSSRSPPTDTQYF
TGTGCCAGCAGCTCTCGATCACCCCCCACAGATACGCAGTATTTT
>TRBJ2-7|TRBD1|.|TRBV5-1
CASSLAWTGLSYEQYF
TGCGCCAGCAGCTTGGCCTGGACAGGGCTCTCCTACGAGCAGTACTTC
>TRBJ1-5|.|many|TRBV24-1
CATQKAYSNQPQHF
TGTGCCACCCAAAAAGCCTATAGCAATCAGCCCCAGCATTTT
>TRBJ2-7|.|few|TRBV11-1
CASSLMAASYEQYF
TGTGCCAGCAGCTTAATGGCGGCATCCTACGAGCAGTACTTC